A single sample is the source of the 2 T cell receptor beta chains below, sequenced in a study of blood T cells in healthy people across ages. Primed by a sample-barcoded 5' primer and a J-beta primer mix, a second PCR proceeded for 7 to 11 cycles. Via MiXCR, TCRdb re-called the 5' RACE reads, giving one row per CDR3 protein. This sample has fewer than 900,000 distinct CDR3 sequences, with about 37% found just once. The source material was blood. The receptors shown here come from a man between 18 and 29 years old in good health.

The chain employs TRBV5-4 and TRBJ1-1; D not certain. The CDR3 spans 12 residues. Between the trimmed V and J ends, which lost 3 bases and 12 bases, there was a span of 15 bases. Germline V gene data show CDR1 as SGHNT and CDR2 as YYREEE (reference sequence). The CDR3 DNA follows: TGTGCCAGCAGCTCCCCGGCCAGGACGTCTTTCTTT. Translating it yields CASSSPARTSFF.

The chain is built from TRBV9 and TRBJ1-4; TRBD1 agrees at 8 bases. Germline-derived CDR1 and CDR2 are SGDLS and YYNGEE. With V trimmed by 0 bases and J by 11 bases, 3 bases remained unmatched. This CDR3 has 13 amino acids. CDR3 sequence: CASSVENRGKLFF. The CDR3 DNA reads as TGTGCCAGCAGCGTAGAGAACAGGGGGAAACTGTTTTTT.